The entry that follows covers one TCR beta chain sequence. Germline trimming cut 5 bases from V and 7 bases from J; bases unmatched to any gene: 11. CDR3 size: 15 residues. Germline CDR1 reads SEHNR; CDR2 reads FQNEAQ (reference sequence). Original analysis: Amplification from reference gene primers served as the basis for estimated nucleated cell counts. Clones were read by immunoSEQ multiplex PCR, and TCRdb kept only the in-frame ones, dropping some. The V and J calls and clone size come from that table; D and trimming were worked out from the DNA. The repertoire includes over 95,000 clones, about 88% of them detected once, and around a sixth sits in the top ten. This sample was taken from a study of blood T cell repertoires in COVID-19. In the study overall: Researchers got acute and convalescent COVID-19 samples from the United States, Italy and Spain. PBMCs, B-cell-depleted T cells, or T cells were the source of the cDNA or gDNA that made up the material.

The specimen was peripheral blood. The J gene is TRBJ1-2, the V gene TRBV7-9, with 9 bases fitting TRBD1. The receptor was isolated from an older woman with acute or convalescent COVID-19. The CDR3 region has the DNA TGTGCCAGCAGCCAATGGGACAGGGAAAGTTCTGGCTACACCTTC. It specifies CASSQWDRESSGYTF.